The rows below give T cell receptor beta chains drawn from one sample of a study of vaccination effects on CD4 cells after COVID-19. For these receptors, no antigen is known. TCRdb's table, derived via immunoSEQ multiplex PCR, lists solely in-frame clones and lacks some. The sample lists 25,000 to 30,000 clones; 60% to 75% were seen once. The sample consisted of CD4+ T cells from PBMCs cultured with HCoV-OC43 spike peptides, taken after COVID-19 vaccination. These TCRs come from a human donor who received a COVID-19 vaccine. The CDR3 runs from the conserved cysteine through the conserved F or W. The D gene is left open where the match is weak. The size of a clone is reported for some rows only, either as once, few or many, or as a class for expanded clones.

clone size,V gene,J gene,D gene,CDR3 DNA,CDR3 protein
few,TRBV11-2,TRBJ2-3,NA,TGTGCCAGCAGCTTAGGTGGGGGTACAGATACGCAGTATTTT,CASSLGGGTDTQYF
NA,TRBV2,TRBJ2-7,TRBD2,TGTGCCAGCATTTTAAGCGGGAGTGGGTACGAGCAGTACTTC,CASILSGSGYEQYF
few,TRBV27,TRBJ2-4,NA,TGTGCCAGCAGTTTATTAAGCGGACGGGACAAAAACATTCAGTACTTC,CASSLLSGRDKNIQYF
NA,TRBV21-1,TRBJ1-2,NA,TGTGCCAGCAGCAAAGGTCACCTTGGCTATGGCTACACCTTC,CASSKGHLGYGYTF
NA,TRBV29-1,TRBJ2-1,TRBD2,TGCAGCGCCGAGACCGGGAGGGCCGGAGAGCAATTCTTC,CSAETGRAGEQFF
NA,TRBV3-1/TRBV3-2,TRBJ2-7,NA,TGTGCCAGCAGCCAAGCCTTAGTGAGCTCCTACGAGCAGTACTTC,CASSQALVSSYEQYF
NA,TRBV5-1,TRBJ2-5,TRBD2,TGCGCCAGCAGCTCCGGGACTAGCGGGGGAGGTCGGCAAGAGACCCAGTACTTC,CASSSGTSGGGRQETQYF
few,TRBV11-3,TRBJ2-7,NA,TGTGCCAGCAGCGCAGACTCCCGCTCCTACGAGCAGTACTTC,CASSADSRSYEQYF
few,TRBV27,TRBJ1-5,NA,TGTGCCAGCAGGCCGACAGGTATGGTCCCAAATCAGCCCCAGCATTTT,CASRPTGMVPNQPQHF
NA,TRBV3-1/TRBV3-2,TRBJ1-6,TRBD1,TGTGCCAGCAGCCGACGGGACAGAAGCTCCTATAATTCACCCCTCCACTTT,CASSRRDRSSYNSPLHF
NA,TRBV4-2,TRBJ2-1,NA,TGTGCCAGCAGCCCCCGGGGGCCCTTCTACAATGAGCAGTTCTTC,CASSPRGPFYNEQFF
few,TRBV9,TRBJ2-5,TRBD2,TGTGCCAGCAGCGGGGGGGGGTACCAAGAGACCCAGTACTTC,CASSGGGYQETQYF
NA,TRBV5-1,TRBJ2-1,NA,TGCGCCAGCAGCGATTCCGGCAATGAGCAGTTCTTC,CASSDSGNEQFF
NA,TRBV18,TRBJ1-2,TRBD1,TGTGCCAGCTCACCACTCGGACAGGGGGCTTATGGCTACACCTTC,CASSPLGQGAYGYTF
once,TRBV5-6,TRBJ2-7,NA,TGTGCCAGCAGCTACCCCGGGGAGCAGTACTTC,CASSYPGEQYF
NA,TRBV6-5,TRBJ1-4,TRBD1,TGTGCCAGCAGTCCGGGGACAGGGGAGGAAAAACTGTTTTTT,CASSPGTGEEKLFF
once,TRBV5-1,TRBJ2-5,NA,TGCGCCAGCACGTCGGGGAGTAAGGAGGAGACCCAGTACTTC,CASTSGSKEETQYF
NA,TRBV6-6,TRBJ1-3,TRBD1,TGTGCCAGCAGTTACGGGACAGCAGGAAACACCATATATTTT,CASSYGTAGNTIYF
NA,TRBV10-3,TRBJ2-6,TRBD1,TGTGCCATCCCCGACGGCAGGGGGAATAACTCTGGGGCCAACGTCCTGACTTTC,CAIPDGRGNNSGANVLTF
NA,TRBV30,TRBJ2-5,NA,TGTGCCTGGAGAGCAGGGCCCCAAGAGACCCAGTACTTC,CAWRAGPQETQYF
NA,TRBV5-1,TRBJ2-2,TRBD1,TGCGCCAGCAGCCTCCAGGACAGGCCGGACGGGGAGCTGTTTTTT,CASSLQDRPDGELFF
NA,TRBV9,TRBJ2-1,TRBD2,TGTGCCAGCAGCGTAGCGGGTAGCGGGTGGCTCAATGAGCAGTTCTTC,CASSVAGSGWLNEQFF
NA,TRBV7-9,TRBJ1-2,NA,TGTGCCAGCAGCTTAGGGGTACAGGGTAGGACTGGCTACACCTTC,CASSLGVQGRTGYTF
NA,TRBV18,TRBJ2-7,TRBD2,TGTGCCAACCACCAAACCAGGTCTAGCGGGGTCTACGAGCAGTACTTC,CANHQTRSSGVYEQYF
NA,TRBV4-1,TRBJ2-7,NA,TGCGCCAGCAGCCAAGGACTAGTGTTGTACTTC,CASSQGLVLYF
NA,TRBV12-3/TRBV12-4,TRBJ2-1,NA,TGTGCCAGCAGTCCATTGGGGGGAGAGCAGTTCTTC,CASSPLGGEQFF
NA,TRBV6-5,TRBJ1-5,NA,TGTGCCAGCAGGGTCAGGGTTAGCAATCAGCCCCAGCATTTT,CASRVRVSNQPQHF
NA,TRBV7-8,TRBJ2-7,NA,TGTGCCAGCAGCTTACAGGGGATGGGGACAACATGGGGGGGGTACGAGCAGTACTTC,CASSLQGMGTTWGGYEQYF
NA,TRBV5-1,TRBJ1-1,NA,TGCGCCAGCAGCTGGGGGGCACAGGGATTAGGCTCCCAGAGCACTGAAGCTTTCTTT,CASSWGAQGLGSQSTEAFF
NA,TRBV9,TRBJ1-5,NA,TGTGCCAGCAGCCCGTGGGGAACGGGACAGCCCCAGCATTTT,CASSPWGTGQPQHF
NA,TRBV4-1,TRBJ2-5,TRBD1,TGCGCCAGCAGCCAAGAACAGGGGGTAGAGACCCAGTACTTC,CASSQEQGVETQYF
NA,TRBV10-3,TRBJ1-2,NA,TGTGCCATCAACCAGGACAGAAACTATGGCTACACCTTC,CAINQDRNYGYTF
NA,TRBV7-9,TRBJ2-1,TRBD1,TGTGCCAGCAGCGACCGACAGGGAAACAATGAGCAGTTCTTC,CASSDRQGNNEQFF
few,TRBV20-1,TRBJ2-6,NA,TGCAGTGCTAGTAGGGGGGGCTTCGGGTCTGGGGCCAACGTCCTGACTTTC,CSASRGGFGSGANVLTF
NA,TRBV4-1,TRBJ2-7,NA,TGCGCCAGCAGCACAAGGGGCATGAATTACGAGCAGTACTTC,CASSTRGMNYEQYF
NA,TRBV27,TRBJ2-3,TRBD2,TGTGCCAGCAGTTTATTGCCCGGGGGGTTAGATACGCAGTATTTT,CASSLLPGGLDTQYF
NA,TRBV3-1/TRBV3-2,TRBJ2-1,TRBD2,TGTGCCAGCAGCCGGATAAGACTAGCGAAGGGGGGCGATGAGCAGTTCTTC,CASSRIRLAKGGDEQFF
NA,TRBV19,TRBJ1-1,NA,TGTGCCAGTAGTATACAGGGGATGAACACTGAAGCTTTCTTT,CASSIQGMNTEAFF
NA,TRBV18,TRBJ1-2,NA,TGTGCCAGCTCACCATCGCCAGGGAATGGTGGCTACACCTTC,CASSPSPGNGGYTF
few,TRBV30,TRBJ2-7,TRBD1,TGTGCCGGGGGCGAAGGACAGGCCTACGAGCAGTACTTC,CAGGEGQAYEQYF
NA,TRBV7-9,TRBJ2-7,TRBD1,TGTGCCAGCAGCTCAGACCGGGACAGGGGCTCCTACGAGCAGTACTTC,CASSSDRDRGSYEQYF
NA,TRBV12-3/TRBV12-4,TRBJ1-5,NA,TGTGCCAGCAGCACAGGGAACGGGCAGCCCCAGCATTTT,CASSTGNGQPQHF
NA,TRBV6-5,TRBJ2-3,NA,TGTGCCAGCAGTTACTCATCAGGACCAGGATATAATACGCAGTATTTT,CASSYSSGPGYNTQYF
NA,TRBV5-1,TRBJ2-7,NA,TGCGCCAGCAGCTTGCTCCAGACCTACGAGCAGTACTTC,CASSLLQTYEQYF
few,TRBV3-1/TRBV3-2,TRBJ1-1,NA,TGTGCCAGCAGTAGAAGCGGGACGGTGAACACTGAAGCTTTCTTT,CASSRSGTVNTEAFF
NA,TRBV3-1/TRBV3-2,TRBJ2-7,NA,TGTGCCAGCAGCCAAGTTAGCGGGACAGGGTCCCACGAGCAGTACTTC,CASSQVSGTGSHEQYF
NA,TRBV30,TRBJ1-3,NA,TGTGCCTGGATGAGTTCTGGAAACACCATATATTTT,CAWMSSGNTIYF
NA,TRBV3-1/TRBV3-2,TRBJ2-2,NA,TGTGCCAGCAGCCGGGGATCGAACACCGGGGAGCTGTTTTTT,CASSRGSNTGELFF
NA,TRBV27,TRBJ2-7,TRBD2,TGTGCCAGCTCAGGACTAGCGGGACAGCGGTACTACGAGCAGTACTTC,CASSGLAGQRYYEQYF
few,TRBV19,TRBJ1-2,NA,TGTGCCAGTAGTACAACCCCTGAAGGCTATGGCTACACCTTC,CASSTTPEGYGYTF
few,TRBV6-4,TRBJ2-1,NA,TGTGCCAGCAGTGACTCTGGTGTACTCTCCTACAATGAGCAGTTCTTC,CASSDSGVLSYNEQFF
NA,TRBV7-2,TRBJ2-1,TRBD2,TGTGCCAGCAGACACTTAAAGCGGGAGTCCTACAATGAGCAGTTCTTC,CASRHLKRESYNEQFF
NA,TRBV2,TRBJ1-3,NA,TGTGCCAGCAGTGTAGAGGTTGAATCACACACCATATATTTT,CASSVEVESHTIYF
once,TRBV9,TRBJ2-7,NA,TGTGCCAGCAGCGTAGATGGCTACGAGCAGTACTTC,CASSVDGYEQYF
NA,TRBV19,TRBJ2-1,NA,TGTGCCAGTAGTAACGCAGGGACTTACAATGAGCAGTTCTTC,CASSNAGTYNEQFF
NA,TRBV7-9,TRBJ2-1,TRBD2,TGTGCCAGCAGCTTAGGGCGGGGGGAACGGGTTGAGCAGTTCTTC,CASSLGRGERVEQFF
NA,TRBV11-2,TRBJ2-3,NA,TGTGCCAGCAGGGGTTTTGGCACAGATACGCAGTATTTT,CASRGFGTDTQYF
once,TRBV19,TRBJ2-2,TRBD1,TGTGCCAGTACCATACAGGGGACGGCCGGGGAGCTGTTTTTT,CASTIQGTAGELFF
NA,TRBV7-2,TRBJ1-5,TRBD1,TGTGCCAGCAGCGTCAGGGGGCAACAGCCCCAGCATTTT,CASSVRGQQPQHF